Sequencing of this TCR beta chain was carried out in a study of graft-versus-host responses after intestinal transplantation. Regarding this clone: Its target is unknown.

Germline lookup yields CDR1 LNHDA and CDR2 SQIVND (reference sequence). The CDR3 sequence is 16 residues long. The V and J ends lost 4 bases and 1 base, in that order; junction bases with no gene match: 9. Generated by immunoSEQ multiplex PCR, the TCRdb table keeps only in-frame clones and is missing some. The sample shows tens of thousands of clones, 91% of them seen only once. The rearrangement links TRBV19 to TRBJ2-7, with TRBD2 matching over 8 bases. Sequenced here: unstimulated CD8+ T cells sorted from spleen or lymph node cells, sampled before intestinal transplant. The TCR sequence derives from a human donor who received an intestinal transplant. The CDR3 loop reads CASSNRAGGPSYEQYF. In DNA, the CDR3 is TGTGCCAGTAGTAATCGGGCGGGAGGCCCTTCCTACGAGCAGTACTTC.